Sequencing of this TCR beta chain was carried out in a study of CD8+ T cells in alopecia areata. As for the study in general: Treated patients swallowed 5 to 10 mg of oral tofacitinib twice daily. The study, taken as a whole, reports: Normal skin's resident alphabeta T cells are sequenced alongside lesional scalp T cells. Relative to normal scalp, lesional scalp, especially alopecia totalis/universalis, showed higher clonality.

cDNA serving as the sequencing template came from extracted, reverse transcribed RNA. Profiled with immunoSEQ multiplex PCR; TCRdb holds only in-frame clones, not every one. The sample yields roughly 190,000 clones, 55% to 70% seen once. Worth noting for this clone: What it binds is not known.

With 5 bases clipped from V and 5 bases from J, the junction kept 8 bases outside the gene matches. The CDR3 has 15 amino acids. Per the germline V gene, CDR1 is MGHDK and CDR2 is SYGVNS. Treatment noted: oral pan-JAK inhibitor, 5-10 mg twice daily. Peripheral blood and lesional scalp punch biopsies came from alopecia areata patients. The sequence derives from a human donor with alopecia areata. The sequencing used CD4+ T cells sorted from blood, collected at week 4, from a patient treated with tofacitinib. The chain combines TRBV25-1 with TRBJ2-5, with 10 nucleotides matching TRBD2. This chain's CDR3 is CASSTSGRADETQYF. The CDR3 DNA reads as TGTGCCAGCAGTACCAGCGGGAGGGCGGACGAGACCCAGTACTTC.